Presented here are 7 T cell receptor beta chains from one specimen sequenced in a study of shared clonotypes between healthy human individuals. Libraries were prepared by immunoSEQ multiplex PCR; TCRdb keeps only in-frame clonotypes and omits some of them. The table lists about 1 million clones, approximately 72% of them singletons. The sample consisted of memory CD4+ T cells sorted from blood. Subset described: CD45RA-negative fraction. These receptors were collected from a man between 18 and 29 years old in good health.

This rearrangement joins TRBV19 to TRBJ2-1; possible D gene TRBD2, 6 bases. CDR1 is LNHDA, CDR2 SQIVND, per germline (reference sequence). The CDR3 runs 14 residues. The germline V and J ends were trimmed by 3 bases and 3 bases, with 9 bases remaining between them. CDR3 protein: CASSIQGGYNEQFF. The CDR3 nucleotides read TGTGCCAGTAGTATCCAGGGAGGCTACAATGAGCAGTTCTTC.

The chain employs TRBV11-2 and TRBJ1-1; D possibly corresponds to TRBD1 (5 bases). The CDR3 runs to 13 residues. V lost 1 base, J lost 6 bases, and 9 bases lay in between. CDR1 is SGHAT and CDR2 is FQNNGV in the germline V gene. In DNA, the CDR3 is TGTGCCAGCAGCTTAGTCAGGGAAGCTGAAGCTTTCTTT. Translating gives CASSLVREAEAFF.

The chain uses TRBV14 and TRBJ1-2; D is undetermined. CDR3 length equals 16 residues. The V and J ends lost 4 bases and 1 base respectively, with 16 bases between them. Per germline, CDR1 SGHDN and CDR2 FVKESK. The CDR3 DNA reads as TGTGCCAGCAGCCTTCACCTGGACGGCCTTAACTATGGCTACACCTTC. Translation: CASSLHLDGLNYGYTF.

The J gene is TRBJ2-7, the V gene TRBV4-1, with a tentative D call TRBD2 (5 bases). This CDR3 has 16 residues. V dropped 2 bases and J dropped 4 bases, with 18 bases sitting between them. Germline V CDR1 and CDR2: MGHRA, YSYEKL. The CDR3: CASSQPTTTAGYEQYF. In DNA form, the CDR3 reads TGCGCCAGCAGCCAACCGACTACGACGGCCGGTTACGAGCAGTACTTC.

The V gene is TRBV4-3, the J gene TRBJ2-1, with 11 bases matching TRBD2. The germline V gene encodes CDR1 LGHNA and CDR2 YSLEER. V trimming: 4 bases; J trimming: 10 bases; junction bases outside the gene matches: 9. This CDR3 is 15 amino acids long. The CDR3 reads CASSPNDRLAGEQFF. CDR3 sequence (DNA): TGCGCCAGCAGCCCAAATGATCGACTAGCGGGAGAGCAGTTCTTC.

Only one count was recorded for this clone. CDR3 region: CAWRQGALGAGYTF. The CDR3 coding sequence is TGTGCCTGGAGGCAGGGGGCCCTCGGAGCCGGCTACACCTTC. V usage is TRBV30 and J usage is TRBJ1-2, with 8 bases identical to TRBD1. The CDR3 extends over 14 amino acids. V gave up 3 bases and J gave up 8 bases; unmatched junction bases: 11. Looked up from germline, CDR1 is GTSNPN and CDR2 is SVGIG (reference sequence).

The rearrangement links TRBV5-4 to TRBJ1-1; the D is unclear. The V and J ends lost 0 bases and 10 bases respectively, with 13 bases between them. Germline CDR1 is SGHNT and CDR2 is YYREEE (reference sequence). The CDR3 consists of 13 residues. For the CDR3, the DNA is TGTGCCAGCAGCTTGGGGCAGGAAAAAGGAGCTTTCTTT. Translation: CASSLGQEKGAFF.